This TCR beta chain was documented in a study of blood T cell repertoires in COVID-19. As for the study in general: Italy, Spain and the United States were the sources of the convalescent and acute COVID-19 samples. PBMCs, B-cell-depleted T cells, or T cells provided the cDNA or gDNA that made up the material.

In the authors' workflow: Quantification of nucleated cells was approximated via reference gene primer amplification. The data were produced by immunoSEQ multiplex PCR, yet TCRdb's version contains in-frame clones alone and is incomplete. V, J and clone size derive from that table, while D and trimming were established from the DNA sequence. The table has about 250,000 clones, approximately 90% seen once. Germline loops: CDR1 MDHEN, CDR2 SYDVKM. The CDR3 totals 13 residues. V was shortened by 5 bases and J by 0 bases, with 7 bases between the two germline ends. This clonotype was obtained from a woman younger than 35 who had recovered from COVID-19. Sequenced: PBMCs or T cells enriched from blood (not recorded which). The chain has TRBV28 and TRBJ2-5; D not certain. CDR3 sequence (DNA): TGTGCCAGCAGTGACATGTACCAAGAGACCCAGTACTTC. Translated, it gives CASSDMYQETQYF.